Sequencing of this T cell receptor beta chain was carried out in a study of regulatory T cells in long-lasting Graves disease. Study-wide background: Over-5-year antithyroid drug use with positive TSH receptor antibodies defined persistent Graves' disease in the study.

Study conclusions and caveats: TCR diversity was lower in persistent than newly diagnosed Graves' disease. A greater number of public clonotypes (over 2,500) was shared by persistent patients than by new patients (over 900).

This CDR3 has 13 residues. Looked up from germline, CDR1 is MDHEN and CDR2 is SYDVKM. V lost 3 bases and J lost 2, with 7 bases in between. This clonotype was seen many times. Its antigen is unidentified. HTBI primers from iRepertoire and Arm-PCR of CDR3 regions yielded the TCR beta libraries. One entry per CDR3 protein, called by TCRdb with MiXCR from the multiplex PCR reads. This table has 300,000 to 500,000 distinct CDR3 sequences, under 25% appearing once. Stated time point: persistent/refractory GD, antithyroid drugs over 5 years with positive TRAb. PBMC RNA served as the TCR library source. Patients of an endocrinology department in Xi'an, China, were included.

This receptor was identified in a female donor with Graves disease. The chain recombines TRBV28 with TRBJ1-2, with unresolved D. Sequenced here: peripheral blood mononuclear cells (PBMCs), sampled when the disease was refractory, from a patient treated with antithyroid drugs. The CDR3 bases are TGTGCCAGCAGTTTGGCTGGGAACTATGGCTACACCTTC. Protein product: CASSLAGNYGYTF.